These T cell receptor beta chains were read from a single sample in a study of human versus mouse CDR3 diversity and MHC coevolution. The repertoire was sequenced with immunoSEQ multiplex PCR; TCRdb's copy has only in-frame clones and lacks some. The repertoire includes 60,000 to 95,000 clones, about 90% of them detected once, and 0.15% sits in the top ten. Sequenced input: naive CD4+ T cells from blood. The receptors originated from a person between 25 and 75 years old in good health. Both conserved end residues are part of each CDR3. The D gene is left open where the match is weak. Not all rows give a size; the values are once, few, many and, for expanded clones, a class.

.	TRBJ1-2	TRBV4-3	.	TGCGCCAGCAGCCAGGGACTGGACTATGGCTACACCTTC	CASSQGLDYGYTF
.	TRBJ1-4	TRBV6-6	TRBD1	TGTGCCAGCAGTTACGGAGGGGGCGAAGAAAAACTGTTTTTT	CASSYGGGEEKLFF
.	TRBJ2-3	TRBV18	.	TGTGCCAGCTCAGCTAATCAGGCAGGGGCGGCTAGCACAGATACGCAGTATTTT	CASSANQAGAASTDTQYF
.	TRBJ2-3	TRBV2	TRBD1	TGTGCCAGCAGTGGACAGGGGATGGATACGCAGTATTTT	CASSGQGMDTQYF
.	TRBJ2-7	TRBV27	TRBD1	TGTGCCAGCAGTTTGGGACAGAACTACGAGCAGTACTTC	CASSLGQNYEQYF
.	TRBJ1-2	TRBV6-5	.	TGTGCCAGCAGTTTTGGGGGGACCTCTGGCTACACCTTC	CASSFGGTSGYTF
once	TRBJ2-1	TRBV13	TRBD2	TGTGCCAGCAGCTCCGACCTTAGCGGGGAGTACAATGAGCAGTTCTTC	CASSSDLSGEYNEQFF
.	TRBJ2-5	TRBV10-3	TRBD2	TGTGCCATCAGTGTTACTAGCGGGGGGGTCCAAGAGACCCAGTACTTC	CAISVTSGGVQETQYF
.	TRBJ1-5	TRBV6-1	.	TGTGCCAGCATCCGACAGTTCGATCAGCCCCAGCATTTT	CASIRQFDQPQHF
.	TRBJ1-1	TRBV10-3	.	TGTGCCATCAGTGGGACAGCGAACACTGAAGCTTTCTTT	CAISGTANTEAFF
.	TRBJ1-2	TRBV30	.	TGTGCCTGGAGTCTTGGGACCAGGGGTAACTATGGCTACACCTTC	CAWSLGTRGNYGYTF
.	TRBJ2-3	TRBV10-3	.	TGTGCCATCAGTAGGGACTTGCTCACAGATACGCAGTATTTT	CAISRDLLTDTQYF
.	TRBJ2-5	TRBV6-1	.	TGTGCCAGCAGTGAATATGAGACCCAGTACTTC	CASSEYETQYF
once	TRBJ1-1	TRBV6-1	.	TGTGCCAGCCTTCTCGCCCTCGGGTTCACTGAAGCTTTCTTT	CASLLALGFTEAFF
.	TRBJ1-2	TRBV6-6	.	TGTGCCAGCAGTTACTCGAGGGCAGACAAGAACACCTTC	CASSYSRADKNTF
.	TRBJ1-4	TRBV6-5	TRBD1	TGTGCCAGCAGGACAGGGTCAGCTAATGAAAAACTGTTTTTT	CASRTGSANEKLFF
.	TRBJ2-2	TRBV11-2	.	TGTGCCAGCAGCTCCTACTCCGGGGAGCTGTTTTTT	CASSSYSGELFF
.	TRBJ2-3	TRBV11-2	.	TGTGCCAGCAGCTCGTTAACAGGGGGGGGCACAGATACGCAGTATTTT	CASSSLTGGGTDTQYF
.	TRBJ2-7	TRBV28	.	TGTGCCAGCGGAGACAGGAGCTCCTACGAGCAGTACTTC	CASGDRSSYEQYF
.	TRBJ1-4	TRBV10-2	TRBD1	TGCGCCAGCTGTCCGGGGACAGGGCGTGAAAAACTGTTTTTT	CASCPGTGREKLFF
.	TRBJ1-2	TRBV4-2	.	TGTGCCAGCAGCCAATGGAGTTATGGCTACACCTTC	CASSQWSYGYTF
.	TRBJ2-3	TRBV19	.	TGTGCCAGTAGTCCGACTAGATCAGATACGCAGTATTTT	CASSPTRSDTQYF
.	TRBJ2-7	TRBV25-1	.	TGTGCCAGCAGTGCCCCGGTCCCTACCTACGAGCAGTACTTC	CASSAPVPTYEQYF
.	TRBJ2-1	TRBV5-5	TRBD2	TGTGCCAGCAGCTTGACACTAGCGGGCTACAATGAGCAGTTCTTC	CASSLTLAGYNEQFF
.	TRBJ2-1	TRBV29-1	.	TGCAGCGTTGATCTCCCCCCGACTCGGGATGAGCAGTTCTTC	CSVDLPPTRDEQFF
.	TRBJ2-7	TRBV25-1	.	TGTGCCAGGGAGTACGAGCAGTACTTC	CAREYEQYF
.	TRBJ2-1	TRBV7-9	TRBD1	TGTGCCAGCAGCTTATCATCAGGGGGTAGGAATGAGCAGTTCTTC	CASSLSSGGRNEQFF
.	TRBJ1-3	TRBV6-5	.	TGTGCCAGCAGTTGGGAGGAGATCTCTGGAAACACCATATATTTT	CASSWEEISGNTIYF
.	TRBJ2-3	TRBV6-4	.	TGTGCCAGCAGTGACGAAGCGGGTCAACGGGATACGCAGTATTTT	CASSDEAGQRDTQYF
.	TRBJ2-5	TRBV11-2	.	TGTGCCAGCAGCTTAGGTCCCGGTCAAGAGACCCAGTACTTC	CASSLGPGQETQYF
.	TRBJ2-7	TRBV5-1	TRBD2	TGCGCCAGCAGCAACACGGGAGGCTCCTACGAGCAGTACTTC	CASSNTGGSYEQYF
.	TRBJ2-1	TRBV18	.	TGTGCCAGCTCACCACCCGGCCAGCGGAGTGTCAATGAGCAGTTCTTC	CASSPPGQRSVNEQFF
once	TRBJ2-2	TRBV28	TRBD1	TGTGCCAGCAGCCGGACAGGGAGAACCGGGGAGCTGTTTTTT	CASSRTGRTGELFF
.	TRBJ2-7	TRBV2	TRBD1	TGTGCCAGCAGAGCGAGACAGGGTACTAACGAGCAGTACTTC	CASRARQGTNEQYF
.	TRBJ2-1	TRBV29-1	TRBD2	TGCAGCGCTCGTAGCGGGAGTGGCGGTGAGCAGTTCTTC	CSARSGSGGEQFF
once	TRBJ2-7	TRBV7-7	.	TGTGCCAGCAGCTTAGCCGCGGAAGCTGGCGAGCAGTACTTC	CASSLAAEAGEQYF
.	TRBJ1-3	TRBV5-1	TRBD1	TGCGCCAGCAGCGCCGGCGGGACAGCAGGAAACACCATATATTTT	CASSAGGTAGNTIYF
.	TRBJ1-2	TRBV6-5	.	TGTGCCAGCACCGGGGGACCAGGAGGCTACACCTTC	CASTGGPGGYTF
.	TRBJ1-3	TRBV6-5	.	TGTGCCAGCAGTTCCAGGCTCTCTGGAAACACCATATATTTT	CASSSRLSGNTIYF